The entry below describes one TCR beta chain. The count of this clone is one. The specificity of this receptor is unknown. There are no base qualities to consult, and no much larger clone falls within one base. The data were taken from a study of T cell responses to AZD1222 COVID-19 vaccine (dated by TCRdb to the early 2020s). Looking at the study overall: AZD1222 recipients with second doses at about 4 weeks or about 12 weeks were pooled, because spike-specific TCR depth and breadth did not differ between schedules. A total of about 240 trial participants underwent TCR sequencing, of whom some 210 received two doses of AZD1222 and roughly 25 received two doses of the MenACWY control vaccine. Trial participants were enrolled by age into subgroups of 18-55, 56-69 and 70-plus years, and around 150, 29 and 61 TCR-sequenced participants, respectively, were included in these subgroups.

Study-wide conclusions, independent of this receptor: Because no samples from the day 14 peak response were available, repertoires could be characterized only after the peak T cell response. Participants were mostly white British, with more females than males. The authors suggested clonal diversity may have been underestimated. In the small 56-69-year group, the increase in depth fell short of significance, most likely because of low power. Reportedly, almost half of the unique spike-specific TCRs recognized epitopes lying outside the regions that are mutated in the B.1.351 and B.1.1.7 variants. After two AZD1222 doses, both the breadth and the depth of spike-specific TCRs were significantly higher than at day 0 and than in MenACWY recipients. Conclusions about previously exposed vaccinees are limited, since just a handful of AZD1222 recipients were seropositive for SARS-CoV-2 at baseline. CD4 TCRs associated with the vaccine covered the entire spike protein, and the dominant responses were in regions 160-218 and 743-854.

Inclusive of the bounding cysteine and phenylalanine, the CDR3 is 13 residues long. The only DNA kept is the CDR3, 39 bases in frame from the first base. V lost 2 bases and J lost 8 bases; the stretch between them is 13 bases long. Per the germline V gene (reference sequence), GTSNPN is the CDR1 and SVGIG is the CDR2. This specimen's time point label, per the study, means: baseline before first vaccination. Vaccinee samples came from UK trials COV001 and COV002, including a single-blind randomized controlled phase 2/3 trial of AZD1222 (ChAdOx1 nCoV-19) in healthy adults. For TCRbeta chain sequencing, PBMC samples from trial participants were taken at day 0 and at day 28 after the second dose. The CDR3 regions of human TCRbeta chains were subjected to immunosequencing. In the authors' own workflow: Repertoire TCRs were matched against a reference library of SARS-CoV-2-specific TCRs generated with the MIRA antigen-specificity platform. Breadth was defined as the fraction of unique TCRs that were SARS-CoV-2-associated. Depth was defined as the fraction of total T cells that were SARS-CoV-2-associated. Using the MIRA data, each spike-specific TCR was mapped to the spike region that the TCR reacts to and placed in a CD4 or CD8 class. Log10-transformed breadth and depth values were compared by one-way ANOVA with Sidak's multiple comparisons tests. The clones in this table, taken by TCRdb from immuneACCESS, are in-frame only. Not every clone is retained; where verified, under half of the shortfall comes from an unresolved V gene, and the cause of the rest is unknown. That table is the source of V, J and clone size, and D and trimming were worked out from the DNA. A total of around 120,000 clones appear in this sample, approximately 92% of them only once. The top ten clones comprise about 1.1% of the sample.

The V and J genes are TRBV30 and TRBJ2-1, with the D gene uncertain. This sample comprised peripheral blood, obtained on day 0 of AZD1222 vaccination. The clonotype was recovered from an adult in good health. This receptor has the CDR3 CAWSMPPRDEQFF. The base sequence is TGTGCCTGGAGTATGCCACCTAGGGATGAGCAGTTCTTC. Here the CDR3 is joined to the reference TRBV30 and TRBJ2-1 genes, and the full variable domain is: SQTIHQWPATLVQPVGSPLSLECTVEGTSNPNLYWYRQAAGRGLQLLFYSVGIGQISSEVPQNLSASRPQDRQFILSSKKLLLSDSGFYLCAWSMPPRDEQFFGPGTRLTVL.